Below are 23 T cell receptor beta chains sequenced from a single sample in a study of blood T cells in healthy people across ages. Primers used in a second PCR of about 7 to 12 cycles were a sample-barcoded 5' primer and a J-beta primer mix. Each CDR3 protein is one row after TCRdb ran MiXCR on the 5' RACE reads. The table has 380,000 or so distinct CDR3 sequences, about 55% seen once; the top ten hold 45% to 55%. Sample: blood. Every receptor here comes from a man aged 55 to 70 in good health.

As DNA, the CDR3 is TGCAGCGCAGCGATTAGCTACGAGCAGTACTTC. The encoded protein is CSAAISYEQYF. The chain employs TRBV20-1 and TRBJ2-7; no definite D call. Per the germline V gene, CDR1 is DFQATT and CDR2 is SNEGSKA (reference sequence). This CDR3 is 11 amino acids long.

The CDR3 DNA follows: TGTGCCAGCAGCTTATCTGGAATGGTTGTATATGAGCAGTTCTTC. Its protein product is CASSLSGMVVYEQFF. The rearrangement links TRBV7-9 to TRBJ2-1, with no clear D. The germline gives CDR1 SEHNR, CDR2 FQNEAQ (reference sequence). V was shortened by 2 bases and J by 8 bases, with 16 bases between the two germline ends. The CDR3 spans 15 residues.

In its sample, this clonotype was seen a few times. The chain joins TRBV20-1 to TRBJ1-2; 10 positions agree with TRBD1. Trimming took 3 bases from V and 8 from J; bases not matched to a gene: 6. Germline V CDR1 and CDR2: DFQATT, SNEGSKA (reference sequence). The CDR3 loop spans 13 amino acids. In DNA, the CDR3 is TGCAGTGCTAGTGGGACAGGGGCGGGCGGCTACACCTTC. Translation gives CSASGTGAGGYTF.

There are a few counts of this clonotype. The V and J genes are TRBV27 and TRBJ2-4, with 9 bases fitting TRBD1. The J call is in doubt because the DNA end fits TRBJ2-7 better. Germline loops: CDR1 MNHEY, CDR2 SMNVEV (reference sequence). CDR3 length: 14 residues. The CDR3 is CASGALTGGREQYF. In nucleotides, the CDR3 is TGTGCCAGCGGGGCCCTGACAGGGGGACGCGAGCAGTACTTC.

This rearrangement joins TRBV6-2 or TRBV6-3 to TRBJ1-1; weak D call: TRBD1 (6 bases). Germline V gene data show CDR1 as MNHEY and CDR2 as SVGEGT. This CDR3 is built from 14 residues. Trimming stripped 6 bases from V and 10 bases from J, with 21 bases between. As DNA, the CDR3 is TGTGCCAGCAGGCTTCAGGGGCTGTTTGATCCAGCTTTCTTT. The encoded protein is CASRLQGLFDPAFF.

The chain links TRBV28 to TRBJ2-7; D gene unclear. Germline V gives CDR1 MDHEN, CDR2 SYDVKM. This CDR3 is built from 12 residues. With 8 bases removed from V and 7 bases from J, the gap between germline ends came to 15 bases. CDR3 bases: TGTGCCAGCGATCAAACACGCAGTGAGCAGTACTTC. The encoded protein is CASDQTRSEQYF.

The rearrangement uses TRBV28 and TRBJ1-2; D possibly corresponds to TRBD1 (6 bases). Trimming stripped 6 bases from V and 2 bases from J, with 13 bases between. The CDR3 contains 14 residues. From germline, CDR1 is MDHEN and CDR2 SYDVKM. DNA of the CDR3: TGTGCCAGCAGGGTGGGGGGGGCGAACTATGGCTACACCTTC. As protein: CASRVGGANYGYTF.

The chain combines TRBV7-6 with TRBJ2-1; TRBD2 matches 8 bases. This CDR3 has 15 amino acids. Trimming at V came to 4 bases and at J to 2 bases, leaving 4 bases not matched to a gene. Per the germline V gene, CDR1 is SGHVS and CDR2 is FNYEAQ. The CDR3: CASSSTSGAYNEQFF. Written as DNA, the CDR3 is TGTGCCAGCAGCTCCACTAGCGGAGCCTACAATGAGCAGTTCTTC. Filled out from reference TRBV7-6 and TRBJ2-1, the complete variable domain reads GAGVSQSPRYKVTKRGQDVALRCDPISGHVSLYWYRQALGQGPEFLTYFNYEAQQDKSGLPNDRFSAERPEGSISTLTIQRTEQRDSAMYRCASSSTSGAYNEQFFGPGTRLTVL.

The sample holds one count of this clonotype. The chain links TRBV4-2 to TRBJ1-3; D gene unclear. The CDR3 is 15 residues long. Trimming cost V 2 bases and J 0 bases, with 8 bases left between them. CDR1 and CDR2 from the germline V gene are LGHNA and YNFKEQ. CDR3 residues: CASSQHPYSGNTIYF. CDR3 nucleotide sequence: TGTGCCAGCAGCCAACACCCATACTCTGGAAACACCATATATTTT.

The chain uses TRBV7-6 and TRBJ1-6; D gene ambiguous. This CDR3 spans 13 amino acids. Trimming cost V 5 bases and J 7 bases, with 9 bases left between them. CDR1 and CDR2 from the germline V gene are SGHVS and FNYEAQ. CDR3 in DNA: TGTGCCAGCAGCGTGAAGCAGAATTCACCCCTCCACTTT. It translates to CASSVKQNSPLHF.

The chain recombines TRBV6-2 or TRBV6-3 with TRBJ2-7; D is perhaps TRBD2 (7 bases). The V gene lost 5 bases and the J gene lost 3 bases, with 14 bases spanning the gap. CDR3 length equals 14 residues. Germline CDR1 reads MNHEY; CDR2 reads SVGEGT. The CDR3 DNA sequence: TGTGCCAGCAGTACCGGAGGGGGGGTCTACGAGCAGTACTTC. This codes for CASSTGGGVYEQYF.

The V gene is TRBV11-2, the J gene TRBJ2-3, with 8 bases matching TRBD2. This CDR3 is built from 15 residues. The V gene's germline CDR1 is SGHAT and CDR2 FQNNGV. V dropped 8 bases and J dropped 2; count of bases not matched to a gene: 9. CDR3 DNA sequence: TGTGCCAGCGCCCGGGGGGGGTCCTTCACAGATACGCAGTATTTT. It encodes CASARGGSFTDTQYF.

This clonotype has just a few counts. The rearrangement uses TRBV28 and TRBJ2-1; 9 nucleotides match TRBD2. The V and J ends lost 5 bases and 10 bases, in that order; junction bases with no gene match: 18. The germline gives CDR1 MDHEN, CDR2 SYDVKM. The CDR3 consists of 17 residues. CDR3 residues: CASSTPKIGTSPSEQFF. In DNA, the CDR3 is TGTGCCAGCAGTACCCCCAAAATAGGGACTAGCCCCTCCGAGCAGTTCTTC.

V gene TRBV12-3 or TRBV12-4 combines with J gene TRBJ2-7, with TRBD2 matching over 15 bases. J gave up 0 bases and V 9 bases, and 15 bases lay outside the gene matches. The CDR3 has 19 amino acids. CDR3 DNA sequence: TGTGCCAGTAGTAAATCAGGGACTAGCGGGGGGCCGAGCTCCTACGAGCAGTACTTC. It is translated as CASSKSGTSGGPSSYEQYF.

The chain carries TRBV3-1 and TRBJ1-4, with TRBD1 identical over 7 bases. The V gene end was trimmed by 6 bases and the J gene end by 6 bases; junction bases not matched to a gene: 7. CDR1 is LGHDT, CDR2 YNNKEL, per germline (reference sequence). CDR3 length: 14 amino acids. The CDR3 region is CASRPGGSDEKLFF. As DNA, the CDR3 is TGTGCCAGCAGGCCAGGGGGGAGCGATGAAAAACTGTTTTTT.

About this clonotype itself: A read error may be the cause here, since a much bigger clone is one base away. This chain joins TRBV6-6 and TRBJ2-5, with TRBD1 identical over 9 bases. The J call is in doubt because the DNA end fits TRBJ2-7 better. The CDR3 consists of 14 residues. CDR1 is MNHNY, CDR2 SVGAGI, per germline (reference sequence). In nucleotides, the CDR3 is TGTACCAGCAGTTCACAGGGGGCGCGGTACGAGCAGTACTTC. It yields the protein CTSSSQGARYEQYF.

This clonotype was recorded many times. The chain joins TRBV29-1 to TRBJ2-7, with 9 bases that match TRBD1. V was clipped by 4 bases and J by 3 bases; unmatched bases: 13. The CDR3 length is 16 residues. CDR1 is SQVTM, CDR2 ANQGSEA, per germline. CDR3 region: CSVGVKDRGRGYEQYF. CDR3 coding DNA: TGCAGCGTTGGCGTAAAGGACAGGGGAAGGGGCTACGAGCAGTACTTC.

This sequence joins TRBV6-1 and TRBJ1-4; 7 bases align to TRBD1. Germline V lookup: CDR1 MNHNS, CDR2 SASEGT. The length of the CDR3 is 14 residues. J gave up 5 bases and V 4 bases, and 4 bases lay outside the gene matches. The CDR3 nucleotides are TGTGCCAGCAGTGTCGGGACAGTGAATGAAAAACTGTTTTTT. Amino acid sequence: CASSVGTVNEKLFF.

The chain combines TRBV21-1 with TRBJ2-5; TRBD1, the D gene given by the table, was not confirmed from the DNA. TRBV21-1 represents a pseudogene. There are 15 residues in the CDR3. The CDR3 bases are TGTGCCAGCAGCAAAGAGGGACAGGGGTTGGAGACCCAGTACTTC. Translating gives CASSKEGQGLETQYF.

This clonotype was detected ten times or more. This chain joins TRBV27 and TRBJ2-6; D might be TRBD2 (6 bases). Germline CDR1 MNHEY, CDR2 SMNVEV (reference sequence). Trimming took 3 bases from V and 0 from J, leaving 9 bases between them. The CDR3 loop spans 16 amino acids. CDR3 nucleotide sequence: TGTGCCAGCAGTTTGGGGGGTCTCTCTGGGGCCAACGTCCTGACTTTC. Amino acid sequence: CASSLGGLSGANVLTF. The full variable domain, rest sourced from reference TRBV27 and TRBJ2-6, is EAQVTQNPRYLITVTGKKLTVTCSQNMNHEYMSWYRQDPGLGLRQIYYSMNVEVTDKGDVPEGYKVSRKEKRNFPLILESPSPNQTSLYFCASSLGGLSGANVLTFGAGSRLTVL.

A few counts support this clonotype. This sequence joins TRBV6-2 or TRBV6-3 and TRBJ2-1; 7 bases are shared with TRBD1. Germline values: CDR1 MNHEY, CDR2 SVGEGT. CDR3 length: 17 amino acids. Trimming took 4 bases from V and 4 from J; bases not matched to a gene: 13. As DNA, the CDR3 is TGTGCCAGCAGTTTCACAGGGGCCATAGATTCTTACAATGAGCAGTTCTTC. This gives the protein CASSFTGAIDSYNEQFF.

The CDR3 bases are TGTGCCAGCAGTGAGACAGGGGGGAGGGAAAAACTGTTTTTT. Its protein product is CASSETGGREKLFF. The J gene is TRBJ1-4, the V gene TRBV6-1; TRBD1 matches 9 bases. J was trimmed by 8 bases and V by 3 bases; bases with no gene match: 4. The CDR3 extends over 14 amino acids. CDR1 MNHNS and CDR2 SASEGT come from the germline V gene.

The chain carries TRBV12-3 or TRBV12-4 and TRBJ2-5; 8 bases agree with TRBD2. V dropped 7 bases and J dropped 11; count of bases not matched to a gene: 24. CDR3 length: 17 amino acids. The CDR3 is CASTTRSPGLGYNEQYF. CDR3 sequence (DNA): TGTGCCAGCACCACTAGAAGTCCGGGACTAGGGTACAATGAGCAGTACTTC.